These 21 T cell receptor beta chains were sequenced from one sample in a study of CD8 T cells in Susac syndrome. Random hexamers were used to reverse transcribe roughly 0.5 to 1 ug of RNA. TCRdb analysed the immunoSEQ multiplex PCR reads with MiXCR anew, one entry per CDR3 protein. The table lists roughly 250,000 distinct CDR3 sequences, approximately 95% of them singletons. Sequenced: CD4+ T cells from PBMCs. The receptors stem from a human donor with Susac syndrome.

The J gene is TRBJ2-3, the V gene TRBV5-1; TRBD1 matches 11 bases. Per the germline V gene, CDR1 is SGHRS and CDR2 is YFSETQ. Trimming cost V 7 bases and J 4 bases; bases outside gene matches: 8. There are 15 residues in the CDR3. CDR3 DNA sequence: TGCGCCAGCGACTGGACAGGGGGCAGTTCAGATACGCAGTATTTT. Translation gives CASDWTGGSSDTQYF.

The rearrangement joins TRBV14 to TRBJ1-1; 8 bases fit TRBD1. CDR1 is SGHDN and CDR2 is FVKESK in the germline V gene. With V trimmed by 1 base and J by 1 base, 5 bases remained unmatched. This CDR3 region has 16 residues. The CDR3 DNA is TGTGCCAGCAGCCAAGGGACAGGGTTCACGAACACTGAAGCTTTCTTT. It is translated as CASSQGTGFTNTEAFF. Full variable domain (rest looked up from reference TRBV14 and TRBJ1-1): EAGVTQFPSHSVIEKGQTVTLRCDPISGHDNLYWYRRVMGKEIKFLLHFVKESKQDESGMPNNRFLAERTGGTYSTLKVQPAELEDSGVYFCASSQGTGFTNTEAFFGQGTRLTVV.

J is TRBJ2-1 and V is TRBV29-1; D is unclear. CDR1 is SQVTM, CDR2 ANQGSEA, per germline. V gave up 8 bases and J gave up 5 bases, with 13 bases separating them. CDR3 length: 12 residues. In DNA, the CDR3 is TGCAGCCCGGCTGGGCCGGACAATGAGCAGTTCTTC. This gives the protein CSPAGPDNEQFF.

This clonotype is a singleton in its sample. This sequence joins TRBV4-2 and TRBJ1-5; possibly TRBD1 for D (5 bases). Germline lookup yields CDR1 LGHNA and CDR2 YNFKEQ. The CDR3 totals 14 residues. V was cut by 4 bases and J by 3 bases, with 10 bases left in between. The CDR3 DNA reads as TGTGCCAGCAGCCCCGGGACCTACAATCAGCCCCAGCATTTT. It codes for CASSPGTYNQPQHF.

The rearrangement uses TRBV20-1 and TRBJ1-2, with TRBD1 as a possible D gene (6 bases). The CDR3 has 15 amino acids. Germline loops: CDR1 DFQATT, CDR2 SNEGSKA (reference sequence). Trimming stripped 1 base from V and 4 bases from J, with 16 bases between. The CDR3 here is CSARGTPGRGYGYTF. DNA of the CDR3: TGCAGTGCTAGAGGGACCCCCGGCAGGGGCTATGGCTACACCTTC.

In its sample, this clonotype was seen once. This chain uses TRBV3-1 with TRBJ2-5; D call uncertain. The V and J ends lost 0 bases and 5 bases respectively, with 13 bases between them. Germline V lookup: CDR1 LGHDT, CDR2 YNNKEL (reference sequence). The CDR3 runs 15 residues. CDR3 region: CASSQEELGRETQYF. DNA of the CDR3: TGTGCCAGCAGCCAAGAGGAGTTGGGTAGGGAGACCCAGTACTTC.

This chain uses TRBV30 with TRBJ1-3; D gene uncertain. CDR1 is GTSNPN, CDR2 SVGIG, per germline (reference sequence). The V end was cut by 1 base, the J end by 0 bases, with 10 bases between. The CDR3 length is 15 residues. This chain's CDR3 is CAWSEHTRSGNTIYF. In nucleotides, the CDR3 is TGTGCCTGGAGTGAACACACCCGCTCTGGAAACACCATATATTTT. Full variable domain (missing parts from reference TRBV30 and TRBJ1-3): SQTIHQWPATLVQPVGSPLSLECTVEGTSNPNLYWYRQAAGRGLQLLFYSVGIGQISSEVPQNLSASRPQDRQFILSSKKLLLSDSGFYLCAWSEHTRSGNTIYFGEGSWLTVV.

The DNA for the CDR3 is TGCAGTGCTCTTAGTGGGAGGGCCAGCACCGGGGAGCTGTTTTTT. Amino acids: CSALSGRASTGELFF. The chain joins TRBV20-1 to TRBJ2-2, with 7 positions matching TRBD2. Germline V gene data show CDR1 as DFQATT and CDR2 as SNEGSKA (reference sequence). The V and J ends lost 5 bases and 4 bases, in that order; junction bases with no gene match: 10. The CDR3 is 15 residues long.

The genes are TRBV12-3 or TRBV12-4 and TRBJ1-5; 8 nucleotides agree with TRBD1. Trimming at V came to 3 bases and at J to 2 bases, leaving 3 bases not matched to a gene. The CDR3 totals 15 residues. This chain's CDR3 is CASSFDRGGNQPQHF. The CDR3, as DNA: TGTGCCAGCAGTTTCGACAGGGGTGGCAATCAGCCCCAGCATTTT.

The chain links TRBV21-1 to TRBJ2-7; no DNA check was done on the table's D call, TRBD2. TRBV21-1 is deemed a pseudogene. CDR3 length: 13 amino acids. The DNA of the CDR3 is TGTGCCAGCAGCCTAGGCCCGGACGGGGAGCAGTACTTC. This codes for CASSLGPDGEQYF.

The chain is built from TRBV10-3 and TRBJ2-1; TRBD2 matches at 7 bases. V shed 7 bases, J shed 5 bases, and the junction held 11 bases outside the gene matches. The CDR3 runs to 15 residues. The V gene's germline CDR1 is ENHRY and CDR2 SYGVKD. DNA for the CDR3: TGTGCCATCACCGCTGGACTAGTTGTAGACAATGAGCAGTTCTTC. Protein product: CAITAGLVVDNEQFF.

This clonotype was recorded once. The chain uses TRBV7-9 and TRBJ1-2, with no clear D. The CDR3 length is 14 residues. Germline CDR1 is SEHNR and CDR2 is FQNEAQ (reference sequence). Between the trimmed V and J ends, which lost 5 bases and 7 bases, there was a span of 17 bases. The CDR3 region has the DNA TGTGCCAGCAGCCGGCTAACCCCGTTGCTTGGCTACACCTTC. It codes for CASSRLTPLLGYTF.

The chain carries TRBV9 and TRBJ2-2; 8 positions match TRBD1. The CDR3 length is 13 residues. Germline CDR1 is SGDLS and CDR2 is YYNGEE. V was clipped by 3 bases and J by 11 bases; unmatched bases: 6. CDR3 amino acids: CASSDLDRGELFF. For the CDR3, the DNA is TGTGCCAGCAGCGACCTAGACAGGGGAGAGCTGTTTTTT. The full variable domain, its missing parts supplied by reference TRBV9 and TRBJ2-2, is DSGVTQTPKHLITATGQRVTLRCSPRSGDLSVYWYQQSLDQGLQFLIQYYNGEERAKGNILERFSAQQFPDLHSELNLSSLELGDSALYFCASSDLDRGELFFGEGSRLTVL.

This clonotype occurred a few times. The CDR3 DNA reads TGCAGCGTTGATTCCGGGACAGGGGGCTACACCTTC. It is translated as CSVDSGTGGYTF. The rearrangement joins TRBV29-1 to TRBJ1-2; 9 bases are a match to TRBD1. V lost 3 bases, J lost 8 bases, and 4 bases stayed unmatched. The CDR3 runs to 12 residues. Germline CDR1 is SQVTM and CDR2 is ANQGSEA.

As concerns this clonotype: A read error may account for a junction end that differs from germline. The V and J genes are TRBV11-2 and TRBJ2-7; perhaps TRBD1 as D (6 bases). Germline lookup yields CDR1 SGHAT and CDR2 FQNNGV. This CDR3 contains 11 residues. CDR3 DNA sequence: TGTGCCAGCAGCTATACCACAGACAGGAACTTC. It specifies CASSYTTDRNF.

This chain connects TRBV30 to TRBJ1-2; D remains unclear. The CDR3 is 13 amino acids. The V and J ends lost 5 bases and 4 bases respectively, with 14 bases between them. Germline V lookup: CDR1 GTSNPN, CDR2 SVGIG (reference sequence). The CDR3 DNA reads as TGTGCCTGGTATTCGTGGGTGTTCTATGGCTACACCTTC. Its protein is CAWYSWVFYGYTF.

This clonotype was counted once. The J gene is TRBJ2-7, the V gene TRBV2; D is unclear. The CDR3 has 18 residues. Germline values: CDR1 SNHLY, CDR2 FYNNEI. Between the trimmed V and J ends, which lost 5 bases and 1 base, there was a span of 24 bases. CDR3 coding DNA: TGTGCCAGCAGTATCCCCGGATGGAGCCCGGCGGTATCCTACGAGCAGTACTTC. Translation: CASSIPGWSPAVSYEQYF.

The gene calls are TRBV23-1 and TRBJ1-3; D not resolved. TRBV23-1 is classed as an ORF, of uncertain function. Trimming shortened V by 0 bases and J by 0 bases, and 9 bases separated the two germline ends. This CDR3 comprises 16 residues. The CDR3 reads CASSQSPTSSGNTIYF. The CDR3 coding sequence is TGCGCCAGCAGTCAATCCCCGACATCCTCTGGAAACACCATATATTTT.

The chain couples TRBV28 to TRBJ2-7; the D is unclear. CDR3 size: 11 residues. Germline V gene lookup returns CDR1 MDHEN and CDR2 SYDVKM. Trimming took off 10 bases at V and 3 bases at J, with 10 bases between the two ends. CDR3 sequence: CATQIDYEQYF. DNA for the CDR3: TGTGCCACACAAATCGACTACGAGCAGTACTTC.

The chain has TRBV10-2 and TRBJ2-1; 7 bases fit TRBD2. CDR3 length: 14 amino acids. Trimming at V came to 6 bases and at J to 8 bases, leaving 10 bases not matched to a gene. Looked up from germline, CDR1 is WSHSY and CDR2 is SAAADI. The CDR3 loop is CASRSSGLTDEQFF. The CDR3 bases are TGCGCCAGCAGATCTAGCGGCCTGACGGATGAGCAGTTCTTC.

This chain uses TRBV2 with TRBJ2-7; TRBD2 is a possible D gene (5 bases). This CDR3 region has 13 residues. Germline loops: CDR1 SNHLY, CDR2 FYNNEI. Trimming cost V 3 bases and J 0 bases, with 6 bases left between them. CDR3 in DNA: TGTGCCAGCAGTGAGAGCGGCTCCTACGAGCAGTACTTC. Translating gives CASSESGSYEQYF.